This T cell receptor beta chain was captured in a study of blood T cell repertoires in COVID-19. The wider study: The samples span acute and convalescent COVID-19 from the United States, Italy and Spain. T cells, B-cell-depleted T cells, or PBMCs supplied cDNA or gDNA.

As processed by the authors: The authors estimated nucleated cell counts from reference gene primer amplification. Sequencing was performed with immunoSEQ multiplex PCR; in TCRdb, only in-frame clones are kept and a portion is missing. That table is the source of V, J and clone size, and D and trimming were worked out from the DNA. The table includes more than 200,000 clones, around 82% detected once. This clone was seen a single time. This CDR3 spans 13 amino acids. After removal of 6 bases from V and 6 bases from J, the junction contained 7 bases not matched to a gene. The germline V gene has CDR1 SNHLY and CDR2 FYNNEI.

This chain uses TRBV2 with TRBJ1-2, with 7 bases aligning to TRBD1. Material: peripheral blood. This sequence originates from a woman older than 75 with active or convalescent COVID-19. CDR3 protein: CASRRDSQDGYTF. DNA for the CDR3: TGTGCCAGCAGACGGGACAGCCAGGATGGCTACACCTTC. The full variable domain, with the rest looked up from reference TRBV2 and TRBJ1-2, is EPEVTQTPSHQVTQMGQEVILRCVPISNHLYFYWYRQILGQKVEFLVSFYNNEISEKSEIFDDQFSVERPDGSNFTLKIRSTKLEDSAMYFCASRRDSQDGYTFGSGTRLTVV.